A single sample is the source of the 6 T cell receptor beta chains below, sequenced in a study of T-cell memory formation after mild COVID-19. MiXCR, applied by TCRdb to the 5' RACE reads, yields one record per CDR3 protein. The table lists around 140,000 distinct CDR3 sequences, about 25% of them singletons. Sequenced input: PBMCs or a T cell subset sorted from them (not recorded which). These receptors were collected from an adult woman who had mild COVID-19 (a few samples of this study predate the infection). Cell type and time point are not known.

This clonotype has a handful of counts. The chain employs TRBV4-1 and TRBJ2-2, with D possibly being TRBD1 (6 bases). V lost 4 bases, J lost 6 bases, and 12 bases lay in between. This CDR3 is built from 14 residues. The germline gives CDR1 MGHRA, CDR2 YSYEKL. This chain's CDR3 is CASSPPAGAGELFF. The CDR3 region has the DNA TGCGCCAGCAGCCCCCCAGCAGGGGCCGGGGAGCTGTTTTTT.

The rearrangement links TRBV7-9 to TRBJ2-7; no clear D. Trimming removed 0 bases from V and 2 bases from J, with 8 bases in between. This CDR3 has 14 residues. Germline loops: CDR1 SEHNR, CDR2 FQNEAQ (reference sequence). The CDR3 nucleotides read TGTGCCAGCAGCTTAGCCACGAGTCCCTACGAGCAGTACTTC. Translation gives CASSLATSPYEQYF.

This chain uses TRBV4-3 with TRBJ2-1; D is undetermined. CDR1 is LGHNA and CDR2 is YSLEER in the germline V gene. CDR3 size: 14 residues. V gave up 3 bases and J gave up 10 bases, with 16 bases separating them. CDR3 region: CASSQATTFREQFF. DNA of the CDR3: TGCGCCAGCAGCCAGGCGACGACATTTCGGGAGCAGTTCTTC.

This clonotype was detected only a few times. The chain couples TRBV29-1 to TRBJ2-5, with 7 bases that match TRBD2. V gave up 4 bases and J gave up 10 bases; unmatched junction bases: 9. Per the germline V gene, CDR1 is SQVTM and CDR2 is ANQGSEA. This CDR3 is built from 12 residues. CDR3 protein: CSVVGWTGGQYF. CDR3 nucleotides: TGCAGCGTTGTCGGCTGGACGGGGGGCCAGTACTTC.

This clonotype was observed a few times. This chain uses TRBV4-1 with TRBJ1-1; D call uncertain. CDR1 and CDR2 (germline): MGHRA, YSYEKL. V was pared by 0 bases and J by 12 bases, with 11 bases between. CDR3 size: 12 residues. CDR3 loop: CASSQEGQISFF. CDR3 coding DNA: TGCGCCAGCAGCCAAGAGGGCCAGATATCTTTCTTT.

The genes are TRBV4-1 and TRBJ2-1; 8 bases are shared with TRBD2. This CDR3 is 12 amino acids long. V was clipped by 6 bases and J by 10 bases; unmatched bases: 5. Germline-derived CDR1 and CDR2 are MGHRA and YSYEKL. The CDR3 is CASSPGGAEQFF. The CDR3 nucleotides are TGCGCCAGCAGTCCCGGGGGGGCCGAGCAGTTCTTC.